This passage covers 9 T cell receptor beta chains from one sample sequenced in a study of tumor-infiltrating lymphocytes in oesophageal squamous cell carcinoma. TCRdb used MiXCR to reprocess the PCR reads, holding one entry per CDR3 protein. Of 13,000 or so distinct CDR3 sequences in the sample, 55% to 65% were seen once. Specimen: esophageal tumor tissue. The receptor source for this set is a female donor with esophageal squamous cell carcinoma.

CDR3 nucleotide sequence: TGTGCCAGCCTGAAGGTAGCGGAAAACAATGAGCAGTTCTTC. Amino acid sequence: CASLKVAENNEQFF. The chain links TRBV7-1 to TRBJ2-7, with D possibly TRBD2 on 6 matching bases. The J call may be in error: the DNA end matches TRBJ2-1 better. TRBV7-1 is an open reading frame, and its role is uncertain. CDR3 length: 14 residues.

This clonotype was counted many times. V and J are TRBV14 and TRBJ1-2; a possible D gene is TRBD1 (6 bases). Germline assignment: CDR1 SGHDN and CDR2 FVKESK. The ends were cut back, 2 bases at V and 7 bases at J, with 11 bases in the middle. The CDR3 totals 13 residues. This CDR3 is CASSQPGGSGYTF. In nucleotides, the CDR3 is TGTGCCAGCAGCCAACCGGGGGGCTCTGGCTACACCTTC.

Only a few counts were recorded for this clonotype. The CDR3 loop reads CASSQKGGDRGSYEQYF. The DNA of the CDR3 is TGTGCCAGCAGTCAGAAGGGAGGGGACAGGGGCTCCTACGAGCAGTACTTC. The chain combines TRBV28 with TRBJ2-7; 10 nucleotides align to TRBD1. CDR3 size: 17 residues. In germline, CDR1 is MDHEN, CDR2 SYDVKM. The V gene end was trimmed by 5 bases and the J gene end by 0 bases; junction bases not matched to a gene: 10.

V and J are TRBV6-1 and TRBJ1-5, with 7 bases that match TRBD1. The germline gives CDR1 MNHNS, CDR2 SASEGT. The CDR3 spans 14 residues. The V gene end was trimmed by 4 bases and the J gene end by 2 bases; junction bases not matched to a gene: 2. For the CDR3, the DNA is TGTGCCAGCAGTGGGACAGGTGGCAATCAGCCCCAGCATTTT. Amino acid sequence: CASSGTGGNQPQHF.

J is TRBJ1-1 and V is TRBV6-1; D unresolved. CDR3 size: 14 residues. Germline lookup yields CDR1 MNHNS and CDR2 SASEGT. Trimming removed 0 bases from V and 1 base from J, with 6 bases in between. CDR3 region: CASSEAMGNTEAFF. In DNA, the CDR3 is TGTGCCAGCAGTGAAGCAATGGGGAACACTGAAGCTTTCTTT.

This clonotype was counted once. The conserved final phenylalanine or tryptophan is absent from the CDR3, which likely points to a read error. No DNA is shown, since the ends of the CDR3 on it are uncertain; the CDR3 is the one TCRdb lists. The chain combines TRBV6-2 or TRBV6-3 with TRBJ2-3; the DNA was not compared with TRBD2, the D call given in the table. CDR1 and CDR2 from the germline V gene are MNHEY and SVGEGT. The CDR3 comprises 15 residues, both ends counted. The CDR3 here is CASSEVLVGHYEQFS.

The genes are TRBV7-8 and TRBJ2-7, with D tentatively TRBD2 (7 bases). The assigned J gene may be wrong: the sequence end matches TRBJ2-5 better. This CDR3 spans 14 amino acids. Germline V gene data show CDR1 as SGHVS and CDR2 as FQNEAQ. CDR3 loop: CASSLREGGGTQYF. The CDR3 region has the DNA TGTGCCAGCAGCCTCAGGGAGGGAGGGGGGACCCAGTACTTC.

The CDR3 here is CASSSHGTSGSYEQYF. In DNA, the CDR3 is TGTGCCAGCAGTTCCCACGGGACTAGCGGGAGCTACGAGCAGTACTTC. The V gene is TRBV12-3 or TRBV12-4, the J gene TRBJ2-1; 14 bases agree with TRBD2. The end of the DNA fits TRBJ2-7 better, so the J call may be wrong. This CDR3 has 16 residues.

V and J are TRBV7-2 and TRBJ2-7; 8 nucleotides align to TRBD2. With the DNA end fitting TRBJ2-1 better, the J assignment may be wrong. Germline lookup yields CDR1 SGHTA and CDR2 FQGNSA. This CDR3 spans 15 amino acids. This CDR3 reads CASSLAHQRGFEQFF. The CDR3 nucleotides read TGTGCCAGCAGCTTAGCGCATCAGCGGGGGTTTGAGCAGTTCTTC.